Below, one TCR beta chain is given with its context. Authors' data handling: Estimation of nucleated cell counts was performed using reference gene primer amplification. Here immunoSEQ multiplex PCR was the method, and the copy in TCRdb shows in-frame clones only, minus some. From that table come the V and J calls and clone size; the DNA was used to work out D and trimming. The sample contains approximately 210,000 clones, around 90% of which appear only once. This entry is derived from a study of blood T cell repertoires in COVID-19. The V end lost 6 bases, the J end lost 7 bases, and 13 bases lay between the germline ends. The V gene's germline CDR1 is MNHEY and CDR2 SMNVEV (reference sequence). This CDR3 has 14 residues.

This TCR was recovered from a man aged 25 to 45 with acute or convalescent COVID-19. This sequence joins TRBV27 and TRBJ1-6; a possible D gene is TRBD1 (5 bases). Sequenced material: peripheral blood. CDR3 loop: CASRPGKPNSPLHF. The CDR3 bases are TGTGCCAGCAGGCCAGGGAAGCCAAATTCACCCCTCCACTTT.